The sequence of this T cell receptor (beta chain) was determined in a study of graft-versus-host responses after intestinal transplantation. The study's findings and limits: Maximum circulating GvH clone levels tracked with early post-transplant HvG decreases.

About this clone: The antigen is unknown.

Germline V CDR1 and CDR2: LNHNV, YYDKDF (reference sequence). V lost 4 bases and J 8 bases, leaving 15 bases between the germline ends. The CDR3 runs 14 residues. Some clones are missing from TCRdb's copy, which holds only in-frame ones; the method was immunoSEQ multiplex PCR. This sample has about 98,000 clones, with roughly 82% found just once. Sequencing used PBMCs, obtained 255 days after intestinal transplant. This clonotype originated in a human patient who received an intestinal transplant, so some T cells may come from the graft donor. V is TRBV15 and J is TRBJ2-1; D perhaps matches TRBD1 (5 bases). The CDR3 sequence is CATSILRFRDEQFF. The CDR3 nucleotides read TGTGCCACCAGCATTTTGAGGTTCAGGGATGAGCAGTTCTTC.